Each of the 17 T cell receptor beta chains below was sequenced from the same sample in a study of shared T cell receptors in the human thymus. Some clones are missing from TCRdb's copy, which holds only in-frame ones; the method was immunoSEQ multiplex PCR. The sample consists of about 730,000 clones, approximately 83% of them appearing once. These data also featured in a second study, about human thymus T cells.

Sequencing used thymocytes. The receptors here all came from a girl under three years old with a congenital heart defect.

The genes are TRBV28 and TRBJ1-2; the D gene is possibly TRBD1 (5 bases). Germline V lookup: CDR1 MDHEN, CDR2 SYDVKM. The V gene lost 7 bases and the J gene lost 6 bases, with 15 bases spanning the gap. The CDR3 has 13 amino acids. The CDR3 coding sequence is TGTGCCAGCATGCAGGGTGGAAGGAATGGCTACACCTTC. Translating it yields CASMQGGRNGYTF.

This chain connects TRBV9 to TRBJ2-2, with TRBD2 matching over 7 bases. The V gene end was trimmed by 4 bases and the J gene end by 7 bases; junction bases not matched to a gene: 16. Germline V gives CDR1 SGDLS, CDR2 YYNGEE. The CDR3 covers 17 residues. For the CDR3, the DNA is TGTGCCAGCAGCCCTAGCCGCCTAGCGGCGACGCACGGGGAGCTGTTTTTT. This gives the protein CASSPSRLAATHGELFF.

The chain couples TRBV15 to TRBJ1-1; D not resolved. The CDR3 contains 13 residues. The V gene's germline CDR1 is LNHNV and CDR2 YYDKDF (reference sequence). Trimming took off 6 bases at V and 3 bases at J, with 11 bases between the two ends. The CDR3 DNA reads TGTGCCACCAGGAGCGGGCGGGACACTGAAGCTTTCTTT. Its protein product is CATRSGRDTEAFF.

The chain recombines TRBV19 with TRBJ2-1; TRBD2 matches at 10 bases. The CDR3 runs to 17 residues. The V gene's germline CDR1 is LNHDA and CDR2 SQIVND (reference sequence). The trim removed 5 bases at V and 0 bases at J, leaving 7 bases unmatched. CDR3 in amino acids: CASSFGTSASSYNEQFF. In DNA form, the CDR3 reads TGTGCCAGTAGTTTCGGGACTAGCGCCAGCTCCTACAATGAGCAGTTCTTC.

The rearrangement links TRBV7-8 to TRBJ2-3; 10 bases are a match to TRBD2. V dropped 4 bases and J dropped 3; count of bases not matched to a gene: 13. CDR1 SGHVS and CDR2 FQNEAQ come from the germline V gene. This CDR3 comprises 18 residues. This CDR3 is CASSSVRASGGITDTQYF. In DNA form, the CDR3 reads TGTGCCAGCAGCTCAGTTAGGGCTAGCGGGGGCATTACAGATACGCAGTATTTT.

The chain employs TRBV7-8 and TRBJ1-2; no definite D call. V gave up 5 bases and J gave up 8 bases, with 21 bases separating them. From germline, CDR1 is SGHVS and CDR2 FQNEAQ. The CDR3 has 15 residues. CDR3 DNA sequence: TGTGCCAGCAGCCCAAACCCCGGACTGGCGAGGGGCTACACCTTC. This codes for CASSPNPGLARGYTF. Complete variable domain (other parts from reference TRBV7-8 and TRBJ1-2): GAGVSQSPRYKVAKRGQDVALRCDPISGHVSLFWYQQALGQGPEFLTYFQNEAQLDKSGLPSDRFFAERPEGSVSTLKIQRTQQEDSAVYLCASSPNPGLARGYTFGSGTRLTVV.

In DNA form, the CDR3 reads TGCGCCAGCAGACCACTGACAGGCCCCACAGATACGCAGTATTTT. As protein: CASRPLTGPTDTQYF. The genes are TRBV5-1 and TRBJ2-3; a possible D gene is TRBD1 (6 bases). V shed 5 bases and J shed 2 bases, with 15 bases lying between them. The CDR3 consists of 15 residues. The germline V gene has CDR1 SGHRS and CDR2 YFSETQ.

CDR3 bases: TGTGCCAGCAGTCGGACGACAGGGAAGGCGACCTACGAGCAGTACTTC. It codes for CASSRTTGKATYEQYF. V is TRBV2 and J is TRBJ2-7, with 7 bases matching TRBD1. With 5 bases clipped from V and 2 bases from J, the junction kept 12 bases outside the gene matches. The CDR3 length is 16 residues. The germline V gene has CDR1 SNHLY and CDR2 FYNNEI.

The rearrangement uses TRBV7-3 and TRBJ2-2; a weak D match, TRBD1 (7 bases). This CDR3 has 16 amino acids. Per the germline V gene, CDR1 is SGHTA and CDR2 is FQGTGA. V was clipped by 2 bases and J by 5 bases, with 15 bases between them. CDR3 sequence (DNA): TGTGCCAGCAGCTTACGGGGGACAGTCAGTACCGGGGAGCTGTTTTTT. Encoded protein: CASSLRGTVSTGELFF.

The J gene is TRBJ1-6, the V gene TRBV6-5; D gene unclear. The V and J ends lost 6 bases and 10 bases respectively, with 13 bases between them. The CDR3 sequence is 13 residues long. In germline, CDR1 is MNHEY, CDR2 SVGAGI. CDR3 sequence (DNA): TGTGCCAGCAGAAGGCGACTGGAATCACCCCTCCACTTT. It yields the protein CASRRRLESPLHF.

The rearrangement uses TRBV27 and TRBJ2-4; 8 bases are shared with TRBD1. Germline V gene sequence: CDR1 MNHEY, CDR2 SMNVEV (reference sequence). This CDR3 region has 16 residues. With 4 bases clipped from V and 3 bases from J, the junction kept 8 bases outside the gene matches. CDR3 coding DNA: TGTGCCAGCAGTTATCGGACAGGGTGGGGCAAAAACATTCAGTACTTC. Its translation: CASSYRTGWGKNIQYF.

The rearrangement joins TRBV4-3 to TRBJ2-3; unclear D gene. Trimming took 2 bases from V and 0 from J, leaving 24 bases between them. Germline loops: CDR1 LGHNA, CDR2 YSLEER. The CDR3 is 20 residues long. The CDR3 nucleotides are TGCGCCAGCAGCCAACCGACATTACCCGTTCCCTCCCCTAGCACAGATACGCAGTATTTT. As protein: CASSQPTLPVPSPSTDTQYF.

CDR3 nucleotide sequence: TGTGCCAGCAGCCCGGGACAGGGTACTAGTTCTCACATGAACACTGAAGCTTTCTTT. This sequence encodes CASSPGQGTSSHMNTEAFF. V gene TRBV14 combines with J gene TRBJ1-1; 9 bases line up with TRBD1. In germline, CDR1 is SGHDN, CDR2 FVKESK. This CDR3 is built from 19 residues. Trimming removed 4 bases from V and 0 bases from J; junction bases left unmatched: 15.

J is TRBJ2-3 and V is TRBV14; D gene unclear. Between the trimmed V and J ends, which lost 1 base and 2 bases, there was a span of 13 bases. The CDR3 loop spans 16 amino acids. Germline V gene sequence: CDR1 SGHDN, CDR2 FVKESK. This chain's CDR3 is CASSQGKSYDTDTQYF. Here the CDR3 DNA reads TGTGCCAGCAGCCAAGGCAAAAGCTACGACACAGATACGCAGTATTTT.

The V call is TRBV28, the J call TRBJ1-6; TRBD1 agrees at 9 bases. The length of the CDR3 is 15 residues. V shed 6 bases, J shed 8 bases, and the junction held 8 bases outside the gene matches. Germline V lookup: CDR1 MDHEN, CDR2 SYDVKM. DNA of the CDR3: TGTGCCAGCAGCCCGCCGGGACAGGGTCATTCACCCCTCCACTTT. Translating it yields CASSPPGQGHSPLHF.

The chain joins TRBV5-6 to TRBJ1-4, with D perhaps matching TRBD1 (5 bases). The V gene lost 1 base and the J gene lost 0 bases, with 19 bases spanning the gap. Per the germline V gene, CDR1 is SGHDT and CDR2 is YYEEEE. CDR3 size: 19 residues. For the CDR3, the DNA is TGTGCCAGCAGCTTGACAAGAGCAACCGGGGGGGCAACTAATGAAAAACTGTTTTTT. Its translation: CASSLTRATGGATNEKLFF.

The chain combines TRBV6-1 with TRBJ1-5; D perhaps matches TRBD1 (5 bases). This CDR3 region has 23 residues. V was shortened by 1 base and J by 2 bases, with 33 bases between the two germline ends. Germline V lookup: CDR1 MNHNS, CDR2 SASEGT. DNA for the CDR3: TGTGCCAGCAGTGAAGAAGTGACCCGAACAAGGACAACGGGGACGGGGGGCAATCAGCCCCAGCATTTT. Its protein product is CASSEEVTRTRTTGTGGNQPQHF.